One T cell receptor (beta chain) is described in this entry. Antigen: not known. Sequenced by immunoSEQ multiplex PCR; TCRdb stores in-frame clones only, minus some. The table has tens of thousands of clones, more than 70% seen once. This sample was included in a study of neoadjuvant nivolumab and ipilimumab in lung cancer. On the study more broadly: Patients got nivolumab 3 mg/kg on days 1, 15 and 29; combination added ipilimumab 1 mg/kg day 1. Regarding the study as a whole: Blood richness before therapy tracked richness in tumors resected after neoadjuvant therapy. Only two of four nivolumab-treated tumors gained richness and clonality by surgery.

Sample: peripheral blood, taken before neoadjuvant nivolumab, alone or with ipilimumab. The source of this sequence is an adult with non-small cell lung cancer.

DNA of the CDR3: TGCGCCAGCAGTGATGCGGACAGGCTATCGAAGGGGCAGCCCCAGCATTTT. It encodes CASSDADRLSKGQPQHF. The gene calls are TRBV10-1 and TRBJ1-5; TRBD1 agrees at 7 bases. CDR1 is WNHNN, CDR2 SYGVQD, per germline (reference sequence). The CDR3 has 17 amino acids. The V segment lost 3 bases and the J segment 7 bases; nucleotides outside the gene matches: 15.